This T cell receptor beta chain was obtained from a study of blood T cell repertoires in COVID-19. Study information: Samples representing acute and convalescent COVID-19 were sourced from the United States, Italy and Spain. The analysed material was cDNA or gDNA that came from T cells, B-cell-depleted T cells, or PBMCs.

What the recovered Cohort 3 donors had was two negative PCRs, clearance, or symptom resolution. Deletions cut 3 bases from V and 3 bases from J, with 12 bases between. This CDR3 has 15 amino acids. From germline, CDR1 is MDHEN and CDR2 SYDVKM. Original analysis: How many nucleated cells were present was estimated from reference gene primer amplification. Profiling relied on immunoSEQ multiplex PCR, and the TCRdb table lists in-frame clones only, not all of them. V, J and clone size are those of that table, while D and trimming were read from the DNA. In the table there are 250,000 to 350,000 clones, over 75% of which are singletons.

The chain carries TRBV28 and TRBJ2-1; a possible D gene is TRBD2 (6 bases). This TCR was recovered from a woman in her late teens or twenties who had recovered from COVID-19. Material: PBMCs or T cells enriched from blood (not recorded which). The CDR3 DNA sequence: TGTGCCAGCAGTTTGTTCGGGACTTTCTACAATGAGCAGTTCTTC. Translated: CASSLFGTFYNEQFF.